One sample yielded the 15 T cell receptor beta chains listed below, sequenced in a study of shared clonotypes between healthy human individuals. Sequencing used immunoSEQ multiplex PCR; TCRdb keeps in-frame clones, though not all of them. The sample lists 1.6 million or so clones; approximately 96% were seen once. The sequencing input was naive CD4+ T cells sorted from blood. The subset here: CD45RA+ positively selected. These receptors were obtained from a man younger than 40 in good health.

The CDR3 spells CASSPGTSGSVRYEQYF. In DNA, the CDR3 is TGTGCCAGCTCTCCCGGGACTAGCGGGTCCGTTAGGTACGAGCAGTACTTC. This rearrangement joins TRBV18 to TRBJ2-7, with 12 positions matching TRBD2. The germline V gene encodes CDR1 KGHSH and CDR2 LQKENI. J was trimmed by 4 bases and V by 6 bases; bases with no gene match: 13. This CDR3 region has 17 residues.

The chain carries TRBV18 and TRBJ1-4, with a possible D match to TRBD1 (6 bases). This CDR3 is 15 amino acids long. Germline CDR1 reads KGHSH; CDR2 reads LQKENI. The V end was cut by 2 bases, the J end by 7 bases, with 14 bases between. The CDR3 sequence: CASSPLAGDIEKLFF. The DNA for the CDR3 is TGTGCCAGCTCACCATTAGCAGGGGACATTGAAAAACTGTTTTTT.

The J gene is TRBJ2-3, the V gene TRBV19; 8 bases fit TRBD1. The CDR3 runs to 14 residues. Germline values: CDR1 LNHDA, CDR2 SQIVND (reference sequence). V lost 5 bases and J lost 3; bases outside the gene matches: 4. The CDR3 DNA sequence: TGTGCCAGTAGTCTTCGACAGGGGACAGATACGCAGTATTTT. Protein: CASSLRQGTDTQYF.

The chain recombines TRBV18 with TRBJ2-1; 8 bases are a match to TRBD2. J lost 0 bases, V lost 1 base, and 5 bases had no gene match. CDR1 is KGHSH, CDR2 LQKENI, per germline. The CDR3 is 17 amino acids. The CDR3 DNA reads as TGTGCCAGCTCACCACTAGCGGGACCGAGCTCCTACAATGAGCAGTTCTTC. Its protein is CASSPLAGPSSYNEQFF. The variable domain in full, with the rest retrieved from reference TRBV18 and TRBJ2-1, is NAGVMQNPRHLVRRRGQEARLRCSPMKGHSHVYWYRQLPEEGLKFMVYLQKENIIDESGMPKERFSAEFPKEGPSILRIQQVVRGDSAAYFCASSPLAGPSSYNEQFFGPGTRLTVL.

The chain joins TRBV5-1 to TRBJ1-1, with TRBD1 matching over 9 bases. The CDR3 covers 15 residues. The V gene end was trimmed by 4 bases and the J gene end by 1 base; junction bases not matched to a gene: 5. Germline assignment: CDR1 SGHRS and CDR2 YFSETQ. In nucleotides, the CDR3 is TGCGCCAGCAGCCACGGGGACAGGGAGAACACTGAAGCTTTCTTT. It codes for CASSHGDRENTEAFF.

This chain connects TRBV2 to TRBJ2-1, with 11 bases that match TRBD2. The junction had 6 bases not matched to a gene; V was cut back by 4 bases and J by 13 bases. Per the germline V gene, CDR1 is SNHLY and CDR2 is FYNNEI. The CDR3 spans 13 residues. The CDR3 here is CASSGGLAGYQFF. The CDR3 bases are TGTGCCAGCAGTGGCGGACTAGCGGGTTACCAGTTCTTC.

The chain employs TRBV5-4 and TRBJ2-7; 8 positions match TRBD2. This CDR3 has 15 amino acids. Per the germline V gene, CDR1 is SGHNT and CDR2 is YYREEE (reference sequence). Trimming cost V 5 bases and J 1 base; bases outside gene matches: 8. The CDR3 is CASRHTSGTSYEQYF. CDR3 DNA: TGTGCCAGCAGACACACTAGCGGAACTTCCTACGAGCAGTACTTC.

This clone was seen only once. J is TRBJ2-1 and V is TRBV27; TRBD2 matches at 10 bases. Germline-derived CDR1 and CDR2 are MNHEY and SMNVEV (reference sequence). Trimming cost V 6 bases and J 8 bases; bases outside gene matches: 19. The CDR3 spans 18 residues. The CDR3 DNA reads as TGTGCCAGCAGCCCCTTTACCCTAGCGGGAGTAATTCGCCATGAGCAGTTCTTC. This sequence encodes CASSPFTLAGVIRHEQFF.

The V and J genes are TRBV7-6 and TRBJ2-3; 9 nucleotides match TRBD2. Per germline, CDR1 SGHVS and CDR2 FNYEAQ. The V and J ends lost 2 bases and 3 bases, in that order; junction bases with no gene match: 12. CDR3 length: 18 residues. CDR3 sequence reads: CASSLLGAGGRRTDTQYF. The CDR3 DNA sequence: TGTGCCAGCAGCTTATTGGGCGCGGGGGGGAGGCGTACAGATACGCAGTATTTT.

The chain recombines TRBV10-2 with TRBJ2-7; no firm D call. The length of the CDR3 is 12 residues. Germline V CDR1 and CDR2: WSHSY, SAAADI. V lost 3 bases and J 1 base, leaving 4 bases between the germline ends. The CDR3 spells CASSEQSYEQYF. In nucleotides, the CDR3 is TGCGCCAGCAGTGAACAGTCCTACGAGCAGTACTTC.

The chain couples TRBV19 to TRBJ1-5; D call uncertain. The V end was cut by 6 bases, the J end by 4 bases, with 10 bases between. The germline V gene encodes CDR1 LNHDA and CDR2 SQIVND (reference sequence). This CDR3 comprises 13 residues. CDR3 amino acids: CASRRVRNQPQHF. CDR3 bases: TGTGCCAGTAGGAGAGTGAGGAATCAGCCCCAGCATTTT. Variable domain in full (rest from reference TRBV19 and TRBJ1-5): DGGITQSPKYLFRKEGQNVTLSCEQNLNHDAMYWYRQDPGQGLRLIYYSQIVNDFQKGDIAEGYSVSREKKESFPLTVTSAQKNPTAFYLCASRRVRNQPQHFGDGTRLSIL.

The rearrangement links TRBV7-9 to TRBJ2-1, with 10 bases aligning to TRBD1. From germline, CDR1 is SEHNR and CDR2 FQNEAQ (reference sequence). V dropped 5 bases and J dropped 10; count of bases not matched to a gene: 11. This CDR3 has 15 amino acids. In DNA, the CDR3 is TGTGCCAGCAGCCATACTGACAGGGGGCGCCGGGAGCAGTTCTTC. It codes for CASSHTDRGRREQFF.

This chain connects TRBV10-1 to TRBJ1-1, with D possibly being TRBD1 (5 bases). V was trimmed by 4 bases and J by 8 bases, leaving 14 bases between them. Germline V gene sequence: CDR1 WNHNN, CDR2 SYGVQD (reference sequence). The CDR3 is made up of 13 amino acids. This chain's CDR3 is CASSGSGRLEAFF. The CDR3 bases are TGCGCCAGCAGTGGGTCAGGGCGGTTAGAAGCTTTCTTT.

The chain uses TRBV6-1 and TRBJ2-3; 8 bases are shared with TRBD2. The CDR3 extends over 15 amino acids. The ends lost 8 bases at V and 2 bases at J; junction bases unmatched: 9. Germline CDR1 reads MNHNS; CDR2 reads SASEGT. This chain's CDR3 is CASCKIAGYTDTQYF. The DNA of the CDR3 is TGTGCCAGCTGCAAGATAGCGGGATACACAGATACGCAGTATTTT.

This rearrangement joins TRBV19 to TRBJ1-1, with no clear D. CDR3 length: 12 residues. Germline V gives CDR1 LNHDA, CDR2 SQIVND (reference sequence). The V and J ends lost 6 bases and 7 bases respectively, with 12 bases between them. The CDR3 DNA reads as TGTGCCAGTAGCCCCCCTTTTTTTGAAGCTTTCTTT. Protein sequence: CASSPPFFEAFF.